This TCR beta chain was observed in a study of blood T cell repertoires in COVID-19. Study-wide context: Acute and convalescent COVID-19 specimens originated in the United States, Italy and Spain. T cells, B-cell-depleted T cells, or PBMCs provided the cDNA or gDNA that served as material.

The CDR3 runs to 14 residues. The germline V gene encodes CDR1 MNHEY and CDR2 SVGEGT. Losses at the gene ends were 4 bases for V and 8 bases for J; bases not matched to a gene: 8. Original analysis: Amplification of reference gene primers provided the estimated nucleated cell counts. Sequencing was performed with immunoSEQ multiplex PCR; in TCRdb, only in-frame clones are kept and a portion is missing. The V and J calls and the clone size are those of that table, but D and trimming were determined from the DNA. Among 60,000 to 70,000 clones, 75% to 95% were seen once, and the ten largest hold under 15%.

The sequence derives from a human donor with active COVID-19. The donor label of this sample is uncertain. The chain recombines TRBV6-2 or TRBV6-3 with TRBJ2-1; 7 nucleotides line up with TRBD2. The specimen was peripheral blood. The CDR3 DNA reads as TGTGCCAGCAGTTCCCTCGGCGGGAGCTATGAGCAGTTCTTC. It yields the protein CASSSLGGSYEQFF.